This entry concerns a single T cell receptor (beta chain). Its specificity is not known. The TCR alpha and TCR beta cDNA libraries, bearing sample barcodes and UMIs, were generated by 5'RACE using constant-segment primers. MiXCR, run by TCRdb on the 5' RACE reads, gives a single entry per CDR3 protein. The data hold a few hundred thousand distinct CDR3 sequences, with more than 13% observed a single time. The sample originates from a study of T-cell memory formation after mild COVID-19. Regarding the study as a whole: The study detected some responding clones in pre-infection memory, suggesting cross-reactive memory joined. Day 15 to 85 contractors were CD4/CD8 balanced; later expanders leaned CD4+.

The receptor's source is a man younger than 30 who had mild COVID-19 (a few samples of this study predate the infection). Cell type and time point are not known. Sample: PBMCs or a T cell subset sorted from them (not recorded which).

Here the CDR3 DNA reads TGTGCCAGCGGGGGGCAAAGGAACTATGGCTACACCTTC. Translating gives CASGGQRNYGYTF. V is TRBV6-6 and J is TRBJ1-2, with D possibly matching TRBD1 (6 bases). The CDR3 consists of 13 residues. Looked up from germline, CDR1 is MNHNY and CDR2 is SVGAGI (reference sequence). V dropped 8 bases and J dropped 2 bases, with 12 bases sitting between them.